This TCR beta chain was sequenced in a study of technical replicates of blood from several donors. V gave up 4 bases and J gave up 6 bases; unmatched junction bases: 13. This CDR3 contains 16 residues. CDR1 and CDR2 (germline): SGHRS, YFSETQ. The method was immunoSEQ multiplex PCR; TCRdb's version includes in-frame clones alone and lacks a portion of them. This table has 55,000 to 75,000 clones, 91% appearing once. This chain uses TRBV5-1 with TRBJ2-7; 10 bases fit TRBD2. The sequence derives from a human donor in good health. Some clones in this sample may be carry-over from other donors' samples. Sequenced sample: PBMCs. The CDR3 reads CASSPPERGGLGEQYF. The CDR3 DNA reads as TGCGCCAGCAGCCCCCCCGAGCGGGGGGGCCTAGGCGAGCAGTACTTC.